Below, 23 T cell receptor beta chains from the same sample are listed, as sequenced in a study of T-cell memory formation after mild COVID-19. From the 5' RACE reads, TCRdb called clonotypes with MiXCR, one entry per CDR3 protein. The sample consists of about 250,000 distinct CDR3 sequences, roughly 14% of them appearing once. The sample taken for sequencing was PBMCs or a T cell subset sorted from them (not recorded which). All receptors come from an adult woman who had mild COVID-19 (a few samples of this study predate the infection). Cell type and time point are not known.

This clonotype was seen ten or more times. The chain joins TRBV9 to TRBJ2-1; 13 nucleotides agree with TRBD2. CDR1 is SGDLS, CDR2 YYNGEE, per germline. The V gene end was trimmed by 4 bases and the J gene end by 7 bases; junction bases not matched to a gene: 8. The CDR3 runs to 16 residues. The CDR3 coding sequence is TGTGCCAGCAGCCCCCGGGGACTAGCGGGAAATAATGAGCAGTTCTTC. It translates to CASSPRGLAGNNEQFF.

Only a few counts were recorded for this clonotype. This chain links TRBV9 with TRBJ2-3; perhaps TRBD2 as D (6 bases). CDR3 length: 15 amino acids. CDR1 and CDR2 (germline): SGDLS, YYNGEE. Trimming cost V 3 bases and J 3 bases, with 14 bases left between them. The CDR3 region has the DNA TGTGCCAGCAGCGCCCTAGCGTTGGGGACAGATACGCAGTATTTT. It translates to CASSALALGTDTQYF.

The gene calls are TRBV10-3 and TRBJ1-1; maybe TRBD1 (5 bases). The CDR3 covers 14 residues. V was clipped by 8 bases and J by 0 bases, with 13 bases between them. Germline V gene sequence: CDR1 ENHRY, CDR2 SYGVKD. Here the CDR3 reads CAIHSGRMNTEAFF. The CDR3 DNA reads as TGTGCCATCCACTCAGGGAGAATGAACACTGAAGCTTTCTTT.

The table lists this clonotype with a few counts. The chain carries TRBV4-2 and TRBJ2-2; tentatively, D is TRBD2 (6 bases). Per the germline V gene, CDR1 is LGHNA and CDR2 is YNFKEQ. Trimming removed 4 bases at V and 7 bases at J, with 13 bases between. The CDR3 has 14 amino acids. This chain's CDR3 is CASSPRLEGGELFF. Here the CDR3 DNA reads TGTGCCAGCAGCCCCCGACTGGAGGGCGGGGAGCTGTTTTTT.

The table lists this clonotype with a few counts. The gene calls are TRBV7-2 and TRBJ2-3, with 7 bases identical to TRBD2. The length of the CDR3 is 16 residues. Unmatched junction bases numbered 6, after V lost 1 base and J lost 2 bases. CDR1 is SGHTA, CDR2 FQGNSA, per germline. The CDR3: CASSLVGAGNTDTQYF. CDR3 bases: TGTGCCAGCAGCTTAGTGGGAGCGGGGAACACAGATACGCAGTATTTT.

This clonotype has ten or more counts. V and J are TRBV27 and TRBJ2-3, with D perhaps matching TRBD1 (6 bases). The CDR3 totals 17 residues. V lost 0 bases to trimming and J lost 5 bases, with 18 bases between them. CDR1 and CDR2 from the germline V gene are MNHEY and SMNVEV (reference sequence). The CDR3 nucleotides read TGTGCCAGCAGTTTATCGGGGGCTAAATCTTGGGTAGATACGCAGTATTTT. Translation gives CASSLSGAKSWVDTQYF.

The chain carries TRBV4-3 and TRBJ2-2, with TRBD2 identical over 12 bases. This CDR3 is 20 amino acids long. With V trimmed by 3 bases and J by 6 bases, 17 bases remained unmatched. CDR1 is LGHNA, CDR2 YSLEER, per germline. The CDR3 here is CASSHSRASGRALRSGELFF. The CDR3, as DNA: TGCGCCAGCAGCCATTCACGTGCTAGCGGGAGGGCCTTACGATCCGGGGAGCTGTTTTTT.

CDR3 coding DNA: TGTGCCACCCGAGGGAACACTGAAGCTTTCTTT. Translation: CATRGNTEAFF. The chain uses TRBV10-3 and TRBJ1-1, with D unresolved. Germline CDR1 is ENHRY and CDR2 is SYGVKD. V was pared by 10 bases and J by 1 base, with 7 bases between. This CDR3 region has 11 residues.

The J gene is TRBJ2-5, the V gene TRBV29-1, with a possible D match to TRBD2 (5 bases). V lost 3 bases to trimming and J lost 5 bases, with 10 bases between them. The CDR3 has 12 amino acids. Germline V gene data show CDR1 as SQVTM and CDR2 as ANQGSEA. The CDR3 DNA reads TGCAGCGTTGATCCGAGGAGGGAGACCCAGTACTTC. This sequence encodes CSVDPRRETQYF.

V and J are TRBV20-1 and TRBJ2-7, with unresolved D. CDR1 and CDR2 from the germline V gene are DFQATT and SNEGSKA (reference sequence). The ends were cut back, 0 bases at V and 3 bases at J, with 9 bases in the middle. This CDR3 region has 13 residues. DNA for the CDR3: TGCAGTGCTAGAGAGATTGTGGACTACGAGCAGTACTTC. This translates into CSAREIVDYEQYF.

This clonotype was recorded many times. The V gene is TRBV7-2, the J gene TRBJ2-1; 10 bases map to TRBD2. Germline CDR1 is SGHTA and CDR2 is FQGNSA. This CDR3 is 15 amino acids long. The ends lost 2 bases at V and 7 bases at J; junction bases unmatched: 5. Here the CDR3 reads CASSLLAGAMNEQFF. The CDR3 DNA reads TGTGCCAGCAGCTTACTAGCGGGAGCAATGAATGAGCAGTTCTTC. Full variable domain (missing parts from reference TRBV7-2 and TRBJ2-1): GAGVSQSPSNKVTEKGKDVELRCDPISGHTALYWYRQSLGQGLEFLIYFQGNSAPDKSGLPSDRFSAERTGGSVSTLTIQRTQQEDSAVYLCASSLLAGAMNEQFFGPGTRLTVL.

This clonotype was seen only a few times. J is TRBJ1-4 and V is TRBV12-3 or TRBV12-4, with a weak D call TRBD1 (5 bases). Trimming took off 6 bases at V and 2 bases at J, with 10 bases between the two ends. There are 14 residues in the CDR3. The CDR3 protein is CASSRQMTNEKLFF. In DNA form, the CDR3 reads TGTGCCAGCAGCCGACAGATGACTAATGAAAAACTGTTTTTT.

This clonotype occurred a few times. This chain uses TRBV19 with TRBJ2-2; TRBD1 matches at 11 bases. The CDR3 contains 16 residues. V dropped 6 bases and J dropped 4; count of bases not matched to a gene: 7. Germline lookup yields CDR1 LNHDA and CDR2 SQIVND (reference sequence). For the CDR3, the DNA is TGTGCCAGTAGAAGTGCCGGGACAGGGGGCACCGGGGAGCTGTTTTTT. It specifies CASRSAGTGGTGELFF.

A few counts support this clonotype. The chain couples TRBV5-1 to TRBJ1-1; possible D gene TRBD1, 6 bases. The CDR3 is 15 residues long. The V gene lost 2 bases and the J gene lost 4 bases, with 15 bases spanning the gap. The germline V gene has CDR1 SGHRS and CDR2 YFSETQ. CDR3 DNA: TGCGCCAGCAGCTTCTCCGGGGGGGCTCGCACTGAAGCTTTCTTT. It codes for CASSFSGGARTEAFF.

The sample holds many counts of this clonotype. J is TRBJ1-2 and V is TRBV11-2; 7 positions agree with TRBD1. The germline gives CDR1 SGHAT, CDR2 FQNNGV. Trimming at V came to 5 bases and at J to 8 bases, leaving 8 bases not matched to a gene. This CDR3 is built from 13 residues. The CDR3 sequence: CASSPGQLGGYTF. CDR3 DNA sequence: TGTGCCAGCAGCCCGGGACAGCTGGGGGGCTACACCTTC.

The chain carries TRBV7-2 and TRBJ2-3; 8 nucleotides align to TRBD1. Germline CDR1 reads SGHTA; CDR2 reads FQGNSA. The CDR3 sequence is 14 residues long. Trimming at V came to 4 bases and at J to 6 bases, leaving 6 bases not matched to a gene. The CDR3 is CASSSRDRRDTQYF. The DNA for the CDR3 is TGTGCCAGCAGCTCACGGGACAGGAGGGATACGCAGTATTTT.

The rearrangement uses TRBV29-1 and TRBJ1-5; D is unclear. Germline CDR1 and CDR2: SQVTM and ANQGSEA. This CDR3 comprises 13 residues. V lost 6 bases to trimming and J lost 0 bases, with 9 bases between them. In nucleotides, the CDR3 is TGCAGCGTCGCCGCGAATAGCAATCAGCCCCAGCATTTT. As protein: CSVAANSNQPQHF.

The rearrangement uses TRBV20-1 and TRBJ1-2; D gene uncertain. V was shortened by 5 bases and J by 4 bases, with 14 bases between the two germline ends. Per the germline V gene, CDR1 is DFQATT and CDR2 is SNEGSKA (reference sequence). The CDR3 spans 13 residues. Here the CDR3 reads CSAPPQVPYGYTF. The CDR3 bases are TGCAGTGCTCCCCCTCAGGTACCCTATGGCTACACCTTC.

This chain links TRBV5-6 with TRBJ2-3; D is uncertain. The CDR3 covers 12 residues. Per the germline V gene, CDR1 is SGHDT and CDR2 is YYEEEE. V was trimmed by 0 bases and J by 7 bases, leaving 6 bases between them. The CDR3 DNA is TGTGCCAGCAGCTTGGCCGGATATACGCAGTATTTT. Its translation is CASSLAGYTQYF.

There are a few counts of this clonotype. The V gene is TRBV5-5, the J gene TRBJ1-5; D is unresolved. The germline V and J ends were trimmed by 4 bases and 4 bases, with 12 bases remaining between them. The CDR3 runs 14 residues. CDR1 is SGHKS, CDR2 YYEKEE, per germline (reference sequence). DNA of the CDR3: TGTGCCAGCAGCCCTGGACTCCGGAATCAGCCCCAGCATTTT. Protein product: CASSPGLRNQPQHF.

CDR3: CASSEGRQIYRGYTF. CDR3 sequence (DNA): TGTGCCAGCAGTGAAGGTCGCCAAATTTATCGCGGCTACACCTTC. The chain employs TRBV6-1 and TRBJ1-2; D call uncertain. V shed 1 base and J shed 8 bases, with 17 bases lying between them. CDR1 is MNHNS, CDR2 SASEGT, per germline. CDR3 size: 15 residues.

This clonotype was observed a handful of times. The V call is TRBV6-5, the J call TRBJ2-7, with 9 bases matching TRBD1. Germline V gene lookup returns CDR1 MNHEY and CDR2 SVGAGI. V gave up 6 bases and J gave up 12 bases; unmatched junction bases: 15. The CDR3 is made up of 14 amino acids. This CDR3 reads CASRQGARLGEGYF. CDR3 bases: TGTGCCAGCAGACAGGGGGCTCGCCTCGGAGAGGGGTACTTC.

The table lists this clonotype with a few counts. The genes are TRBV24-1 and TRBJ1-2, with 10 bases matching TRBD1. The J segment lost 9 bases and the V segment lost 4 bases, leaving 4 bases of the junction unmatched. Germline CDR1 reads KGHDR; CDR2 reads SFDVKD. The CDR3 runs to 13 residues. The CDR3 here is CATSDWDRGSYTF. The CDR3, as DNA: TGTGCCACCAGTGACTGGGACAGGGGTAGCTACACCTTC.